This passage covers 13 T cell receptor beta chains from one sample sequenced in a study of long-term antiretroviral therapy in people with HIV. Investigators performed immunoSEQ version v3.0 at survey level. Here immunoSEQ multiplex PCR was the method, and the copy in TCRdb shows in-frame clones only, minus some. This sample yields around 23,000 clones, of which approximately 84% are seen a single time; less than 20% belongs to the top ten. Sample: unsorted PBMCs, taken 0.5 years before starting antiretroviral therapy. The receptors shown here come from a man aged 35 to 55 with HIV.

The genes are TRBV11-3 and TRBJ2-2; the match to TRBD1 covers 10 bases. This CDR3 contains 16 residues. Germline values: CDR1 SGHNT, CDR2 YENEEA. The junction had 6 bases not matched to a gene; V was cut back by 4 bases and J by 4 bases. CDR3 DNA: TGTGCCAGCAGCTCAAGTGACAGGGGGCGCACCGGGGAGCTGTTTTTT. Protein sequence: CASSSSDRGRTGELFF.

This clone was seen once. V gene TRBV6-1 combines with J gene TRBJ2-7; unclear D gene. The CDR3 extends over 11 amino acids. CDR1 MNHNS and CDR2 SASEGT come from the germline V gene. The germline V and J ends were trimmed by 5 bases and 3 bases, with 5 bases remaining between them. CDR3 nucleotides: TGTGCCAGCAGTCAGATCTACGAGCAGTACTTC. Its protein is CASSQIYEQYF.

The chain has TRBV6-5 and TRBJ1-4; perhaps TRBD1 as D (6 bases). The V end lost 7 bases, the J end lost 4 bases, and 16 bases lay between the germline ends. The germline CDR1 and CDR2 sequences are MNHEY and SVGAGI. The CDR3 consists of 15 residues. CDR3 nucleotide sequence: TGTGCCAGCACTAGAGCTGGACAGCTTAATGAAAAACTGTTTTTT. Translated, it gives CASTRAGQLNEKLFF.

The rearrangement uses TRBV19 and TRBJ2-7, with D possibly called TRBD1 or TRBD2 (5 bases each). The CDR3 length is 16 residues. Germline V lookup: CDR1 LNHDA, CDR2 SQIVND (reference sequence). V lost 5 bases and J 4 bases, leaving 21 bases between the germline ends. CDR3 nucleotides: TGTGCCAGTAGTGTGGGACGTCCCGGGGCTGCGTACGAGCAGTACTTC. Its protein is CASSVGRPGAAYEQYF.

This clone turned up a few times. V and J are TRBV5-1 and TRBJ1-2; the D is unclear. The CDR3 is 15 amino acids. Trimming removed 0 bases from V and 6 bases from J, with 15 bases in between. Germline CDR1 is SGHRS and CDR2 is YFSETQ. CDR3: CASSLAVVRQDGYTF. CDR3 coding DNA: TGCGCCAGCAGCTTGGCCGTCGTTAGACAAGATGGCTACACCTTC.

This clone appeared once. This rearrangement joins TRBV10-1 to TRBJ2-3; a weak D match, TRBD2 (7 bases). V lost 3 bases and J 5 bases, leaving 21 bases between the germline ends. Germline V lookup: CDR1 WNHNN, CDR2 SYGVQD (reference sequence). The CDR3 consists of 17 residues. CDR3 nucleotide sequence: TGCGCCAGCAGTGACTCCAAGAGGGGGGGTGGCGGAGATACGCAGTATTTT. It specifies CASSDSKRGGGGDTQYF.

This clone has a single count. The rearrangement links TRBV5-1 to TRBJ1-2; D unclear. Trimming left V 2 bases short and J 4 bases short, with 15 bases between. Germline CDR1 and CDR2: SGHRS and YFSETQ. The CDR3 covers 15 residues. In nucleotides, the CDR3 is TGCGCCAGCAGCTTAGCTACGGACGAGAGCTATGGCTACACCTTC. Its translation: CASSLATDESYGYTF.

The chain couples TRBV6-1 to TRBJ2-7; D not resolved. The CDR3 extends over 14 amino acids. V lost 4 bases, J lost 0 bases, and 10 bases lay in between. Per germline, CDR1 MNHNS and CDR2 SASEGT. The CDR3 nucleotides are TGTGCCAGCAGTGTCGGGCAGATCTCCTACGAGCAGTACTTC. Protein: CASSVGQISYEQYF.

The rearrangement uses TRBV6-5 and TRBJ2-2; 7 nucleotides line up with TRBD1. The germline gives CDR1 MNHEY, CDR2 SVGAGI. The CDR3 consists of 14 residues. The junction had 7 bases not matched to a gene; V was cut back by 6 bases and J by 6 bases. The CDR3 reads CASRRGGGAGELFF. The DNA for the CDR3 is TGTGCCAGCAGGAGAGGGGGCGGAGCCGGGGAGCTGTTTTTT.

This rearrangement joins TRBV19 to TRBJ1-1; possible D gene TRBD1, 5 bases. The CDR3 totals 13 residues. Germline assignment: CDR1 LNHDA and CDR2 SQIVND (reference sequence). V dropped 5 bases and J dropped 4 bases, with 11 bases sitting between them. The CDR3 region is CASSWFGATEAFF. CDR3 bases: TGTGCCAGTAGTTGGTTCGGGGCCACTGAAGCTTTCTTT.

This chain's CDR3 is CAISAENTEAFF. The CDR3 DNA reads as TGTGCCATCAGTGCAGAGAACACTGAAGCTTTCTTT. The chain links TRBV10-3 to TRBJ1-1; D is uncertain. CDR3 length equals 12 residues. Trimming pared 4 bases from V and 1 base from J, leaving 4 bases between. CDR1 and CDR2 from the germline V gene are ENHRY and SYGVKD.

The genes are TRBV28 and TRBJ2-1, with 7 bases lining up with TRBD1. Germline-derived CDR1 and CDR2 are MDHEN and SYDVKM. This CDR3 is 14 amino acids long. The ends lost 6 bases at V and 3 bases at J; junction bases unmatched: 5. DNA for the CDR3: TGTGCCAGCAGATTCAGGGGGAACTACAATGAGCAGTTCTTC. It translates to CASRFRGNYNEQFF.

The chain carries TRBV28 and TRBJ1-4; D remains ambiguous. V was shortened by 3 bases and J by 6 bases, with 11 bases between the two germline ends. Germline assignment: CDR1 MDHEN and CDR2 SYDVKM. The CDR3 runs to 14 residues. For the CDR3, the DNA is TGTGCCAGCAGTTTTCCCCTTCCTCATGAAAAACTGTTTTTT. Translating it yields CASSFPLPHEKLFF. The full variable domain, in which reference TRBV28 and TRBJ1-4 provide the parts outside the CDR3, is DVKVTQSSRYLVKRTGEKVFLECVQDMDHENMFWYRQDPGLGLRLIYFSYDVKMKEKGDIPEGYSVSREKKERFSLILESASTNQTSMYLCASSFPLPHEKLFFGSGTQLSVL.